Presented here are 27 T cell receptor beta chains from one specimen sequenced in a study of T cells after yellow fever vaccination. Each CDR3 protein is one row after TCRdb ran MiXCR on the 5' RACE reads. This table has 200,000 to 300,000 distinct CDR3 sequences, 13% appearing once. The sequences come from CD4+ T cells sorted from PBMCs, collected 45 days after the yellow fever booster vaccination. The receptors here all came from a man aged 25-45 years who received the YFV17D yellow fever vaccine.

This clonotype has only a few counts. The chain links TRBV20-1 to TRBJ1-2, with D maybe TRBD1 (6 bases). V was pared by 1 base and J by 8 bases, with 17 bases between. This CDR3 spans 14 amino acids. CDR1 and CDR2 from the germline V gene are DFQATT and SNEGSKA (reference sequence). CDR3 DNA: TGCAGTGCTAGAGTTCGGGGGCTGACGAGCGGCTACACCTTC. Translation: CSARVRGLTSGYTF.

This chain uses TRBV12-3 or TRBV12-4 with TRBJ2-7; TRBD1 agrees at 9 bases. The CDR3 runs 14 residues. Trimming cost V 6 bases and J 5 bases; bases outside gene matches: 8. CDR3 sequence: CASSGTGNWNEQYF. For the CDR3, the DNA is TGTGCCAGCAGCGGGACAGGGAATTGGAACGAGCAGTACTTC.

The chain joins TRBV29-1 to TRBJ2-7, with D hard to call. The CDR3 has 12 amino acids. V lost 4 bases, J lost 2 bases, and 9 bases lay in between. The germline V gene has CDR1 SQVTM and CDR2 ANQGSEA. CDR3 in amino acids: CSVGSSTYEQYF. CDR3 nucleotide sequence: TGCAGCGTTGGAAGCTCCACCTACGAGCAGTACTTC.

A few counts support this clonotype. This chain uses TRBV4-2 with TRBJ1-2; possible D gene TRBD1, 5 bases. Germline CDR1 reads LGHNA; CDR2 reads YNFKEQ. V was trimmed by 4 bases and J by 5 bases, leaving 20 bases between them. The CDR3 contains 16 residues. CDR3 coding DNA: TGTGCCAGCAGCCCGGGGACCCTAAGAGATCAATATGGCTACACCTTC. It specifies CASSPGTLRDQYGYTF.

This clonotype was observed a few times. This chain links TRBV18 with TRBJ2-3, with a weak D call TRBD2 (5 bases). Germline loops: CDR1 KGHSH, CDR2 LQKENI. V dropped 2 bases and J dropped 7 bases, with 19 bases sitting between them. This CDR3 is built from 16 residues. CDR3 amino acids: CASSPIGGSPFYTQYF. CDR3 DNA sequence: TGTGCCAGCTCACCAATCGGCGGGTCGCCGTTTTATACGCAGTATTTT. Drawing the rest from reference TRBV18 and TRBJ2-3, the complete variable domain is NAGVMQNPRHLVRRRGQEARLRCSPMKGHSHVYWYRQLPEEGLKFMVYLQKENIIDESGMPKERFSAEFPKEGPSILRIQQVVRGDSAAYFCASSPIGGSPFYTQYFGPGTRLTVL.

V gene TRBV20-1 combines with J gene TRBJ2-4; weak D call: TRBD2 (5 bases). V lost 4 bases and J 0 bases, leaving 25 bases between the germline ends. Germline CDR1 is DFQATT and CDR2 is SNEGSKA (reference sequence). This CDR3 region has 19 residues. CDR3 bases: TGCAGTGCTACCTCGAAAGCTGGGCCTGGAGGATTAGCCAAAAACATTCAGTACTTC. Amino acids: CSATSKAGPGGLAKNIQYF.

This clonotype has at least ten counts. The CDR3 region is CASSVSEVRNIQYF. CDR3 nucleotides: TGTGCCAGCAGTGTGAGCGAGGTTCGAAACATTCAGTACTTC. The chain carries TRBV2 and TRBJ2-4; D unresolved. The CDR3 loop spans 14 amino acids. Trimming stripped 4 bases from V and 6 bases from J, with 13 bases between. Germline V gene sequence: CDR1 SNHLY, CDR2 FYNNEI. The full variable domain, in which reference TRBV2 and TRBJ2-4 provide the parts outside the CDR3, is EPEVTQTPSHQVTQMGQEVILRCVPISNHLYFYWYRQILGQKVEFLVSFYNNEISEKSEIFDDQFSVERPDGSNFTLKIRSTKLEDSAMYFCASSVSEVRNIQYFGAGTRLSVL.

The chain recombines TRBV6-2 or TRBV6-3 with TRBJ2-4, with 9 bases aligning to TRBD1. The CDR3 runs 16 residues. V gave up 0 bases and J gave up 7 bases; unmatched junction bases: 7. Germline CDR1 is MNHEY and CDR2 is SVGEGT. The CDR3 protein is CASSYSGQGVRNIQYF. Written as DNA, the CDR3 is TGTGCCAGCAGTTACTCGGGACAGGGTGTGAGGAACATTCAGTACTTC.

This clonotype showed up just a few times. The chain has TRBV11-2 and TRBJ2-7; no definite D call. The CDR3 has 16 residues. Germline CDR1 reads SGHAT; CDR2 reads FQNNGV. Trimming cost V 5 bases and J 3 bases, with 20 bases left between them. The CDR3 here is CASSLLGGVTFYEQYF. The CDR3 DNA reads as TGTGCCAGCAGCCTTTTGGGTGGGGTCACCTTCTACGAGCAGTACTTC.

V gene TRBV25-1 combines with J gene TRBJ2-1; 11 nucleotides line up with TRBD1. The CDR3 length is 15 residues. V was clipped by 6 bases and J by 8 bases; unmatched bases: 9. CDR1 is MGHDK and CDR2 is SYGVNS in the germline V gene. CDR3 sequence reads: CASRLDRGLVDEQFF. CDR3 nucleotides: TGTGCCAGCAGATTGGACAGGGGGCTCGTGGATGAGCAGTTCTTC.

The genes are TRBV6-6 and TRBJ2-2; perhaps TRBD1 as D (6 bases). Germline values: CDR1 MNHNY, CDR2 SVGAGI (reference sequence). The length of the CDR3 is 13 residues. V lost 8 bases, J lost 6 bases, and 13 bases lay in between. DNA of the CDR3: TGTGCCAGCTGCCAACAGGGAGCCGGGGAGCTGTTTTTT. Amino acids: CASCQQGAGELFF.

This clonotype was seen only a few times. The V call is TRBV18, the J call TRBJ2-5; D is uncertain. The CDR3 totals 14 residues. Looked up from germline, CDR1 is KGHSH and CDR2 is LQKENI. Trimming shortened V by 6 bases and J by 2 bases, and 13 bases separated the two germline ends. The CDR3 loop reads CASSGLALQETQYF. The CDR3, as DNA: TGTGCCAGCTCCGGGCTCGCCTTACAAGAGACCCAGTACTTC.

This clonotype was seen only a few times. The chain recombines TRBV29-1 with TRBJ2-5; D is undetermined. The CDR3 contains 12 residues. From germline, CDR1 is SQVTM and CDR2 ANQGSEA. The V end was cut by 4 bases, the J end by 2 bases, with 8 bases between. The CDR3 DNA reads as TGCAGCGTTGTTTTAGGGCAAGAGACCCAGTACTTC. Its protein is CSVVLGQETQYF. The full variable domain, its missing parts supplied by reference TRBV29-1 and TRBJ2-5, is SAVISQKPSRDICQRGTSLTIQCQVDSQVTMMFWYRQQPGQSLTLIATANQGSEATYESGFVIDKFPISRPNLTFSTLTVSNMSPEDSSIYLCSVVLGQETQYFGPGTRLLVL.

V and J are TRBV7-9 and TRBJ2-5, with D perhaps TRBD1 (6 bases). Germline V gene data show CDR1 as SEHNR and CDR2 as FQNEAQ (reference sequence). The length of the CDR3 is 15 residues. V lost 3 bases and J 4 bases, leaving 15 bases between the germline ends. The CDR3: CASSLLPGHGETQYF. The CDR3 DNA follows: TGTGCCAGCAGCTTGCTACCGGGACATGGAGAGACCCAGTACTTC.

This clonotype was counted a few times. V is TRBV28 and J is TRBJ2-3; D not resolved. The CDR3 is 13 amino acids. Germline CDR1 reads MDHEN; CDR2 reads SYDVKM. Trimming removed 6 bases at V and 3 bases at J, with 10 bases between. The CDR3 bases are TGTGCCAGCAGCTCGGTCGTGACAGATACGCAGTATTTT. Translating gives CASSSVVTDTQYF.

This sequence joins TRBV11-2 and TRBJ1-2; TRBD1 matches at 9 bases. The CDR3 spans 14 residues. The germline V gene encodes CDR1 SGHAT and CDR2 FQNNGV. V lost 5 bases to trimming and J lost 6 bases; unmatched junction nucleotides: 7. CDR3 amino acids: CASSGRDRENGYTF. CDR3 in DNA: TGTGCCAGCAGCGGCCGGGACAGGGAGAATGGCTACACCTTC.

This clonotype was seen only a few times. J is TRBJ2-1 and V is TRBV5-5; D tentatively reads TRBD1 or TRBD2 (5 bases each). V lost 4 bases to trimming and J lost 4 bases, with 18 bases between them. The CDR3 loop spans 16 amino acids. Germline CDR1 SGHKS, CDR2 YYEKEE (reference sequence). The CDR3 region is CASSLDRDPAYNEQFF. The CDR3 coding sequence is TGTGCCAGCAGCCTAGACCGGGACCCAGCATACAATGAGCAGTTCTTC.

This clonotype has just a few counts. The rearrangement joins TRBV10-3 to TRBJ2-1, with D possibly TRBD2 on 6 matching bases. From germline, CDR1 is ENHRY and CDR2 SYGVKD. CDR3 length equals 16 residues. V lost 4 bases to trimming and J lost 6 bases, with 19 bases between them. The CDR3 loop is CAISVGGFGTINEQFF. Here the CDR3 DNA reads TGTGCCATCAGTGTTGGGGGGTTCGGGACGATCAATGAGCAGTTCTTC.

This clonotype was observed a handful of times. The CDR3 coding sequence is TGCAGTGCTAGTTCAGATGCGAACACCGGGGAGCTGTTTTTT. This gives the protein CSASSDANTGELFF. The V call is TRBV20-1, the J call TRBJ2-2; D unresolved. This CDR3 is built from 14 residues. From germline, CDR1 is DFQATT and CDR2 SNEGSKA (reference sequence). The V gene lost 3 bases and the J gene lost 0 bases, with 8 bases spanning the gap.

V and J are TRBV5-4 and TRBJ2-7; D uncertain. CDR1 is SGHNT, CDR2 YYREEE, per germline (reference sequence). Trimming stripped 4 bases from V and 3 bases from J, with 11 bases between. This CDR3 comprises 13 residues. The CDR3: CASSGSQGYEQYF. CDR3 DNA: TGTGCCAGCAGCGGATCTCAAGGCTACGAGCAGTACTTC.

This rearrangement joins TRBV30 to TRBJ2-7; perhaps D is TRBD1 or TRBD2 (6 bases each). The germline V gene has CDR1 GTSNPN and CDR2 SVGIG (reference sequence). The germline V and J ends were trimmed by 5 bases and 2 bases, with 19 bases remaining between them. CDR3 length equals 15 residues. CDR3 in DNA: TGTGCCTGGTCGCCCGGACGGGGGCAGGCCTACGAGCAGTACTTC. Its translation is CAWSPGRGQAYEQYF.

In its sample, this clonotype was seen a few times. The chain couples TRBV7-8 to TRBJ1-5, with 8 positions matching TRBD1. Germline trimming cut 3 bases from V and 3 bases from J; bases unmatched to any gene: 7. The germline V gene encodes CDR1 SGHVS and CDR2 FQNEAQ. This CDR3 spans 16 amino acids. CDR3 sequence: CASSFSGTGYNQPQHF. The DNA for the CDR3 is TGTGCCAGCAGCTTCTCCGGGACAGGATACAATCAGCCCCAGCATTTT.

This chain joins TRBV7-9 and TRBJ2-2, with D uncertain. The V end lost 5 bases, the J end lost 6 bases, and 13 bases lay between the germline ends. Germline V lookup: CDR1 SEHNR, CDR2 FQNEAQ (reference sequence). This CDR3 has 14 residues. Here the CDR3 reads CASSPSQWAGELFF. The CDR3 DNA sequence: TGTGCCAGCAGCCCCTCCCAATGGGCCGGGGAGCTGTTTTTT.

This chain connects TRBV27 to TRBJ2-7, with D unclear. V gave up 4 bases and J gave up 1 base, with 26 bases separating them. The germline V gene encodes CDR1 MNHEY and CDR2 SMNVEV (reference sequence). The CDR3 runs to 19 residues. The CDR3 is CASSSSASSNEKRSYEQYF. DNA for the CDR3: TGTGCCAGCAGTTCGAGTGCGTCGTCGAACGAAAAACGATCCTACGAGCAGTACTTC.

The chain carries TRBV5-1 and TRBJ2-3; possibly TRBD1 for D (5 bases). Germline V gene sequence: CDR1 SGHRS, CDR2 YFSETQ. The CDR3 loop spans 15 amino acids. V shed 0 bases and J shed 3 bases, with 11 bases lying between them. CDR3 protein: CASSLGGYGTDTQYF. In DNA form, the CDR3 reads TGCGCCAGCAGCTTGGGGGGCTACGGAACAGATACGCAGTATTTT.

This chain links TRBV28 with TRBJ2-2; 9 bases fit TRBD2. Germline CDR1 reads MDHEN; CDR2 reads SYDVKM. After removal of 10 bases from V and 5 bases from J, the junction contained 8 bases not matched to a gene. The CDR3 extends over 14 amino acids. CDR3 in amino acids: CATTLSGGTGELFF. The CDR3 DNA sequence: TGTGCCACCACCCTTAGCGGGGGTACCGGGGAGCTGTTTTTT.

This clonotype was seen at least ten times. The chain uses TRBV11-2 and TRBJ1-2, with 9 bases fitting TRBD1. Germline CDR1 reads SGHAT; CDR2 reads FQNNGV. With 2 bases clipped from V and 0 bases from J, the junction kept 13 bases outside the gene matches. The CDR3 contains 19 residues. The CDR3 DNA reads as TGTGCCAGCAGCTTAATAATCCAGGACAGGGGAACTACTAACTATGGCTACACCTTC. This gives the protein CASSLIIQDRGTTNYGYTF.